What follows is one TCR beta chain and its context. This CDR3 spans 15 amino acids. The germline V and J ends were trimmed by 2 bases and 7 bases, with 14 bases remaining between them. Germline V lookup: CDR1 SGHTA, CDR2 FQGNSA. The data are from a study of regulatory dendritic cells for organ transplantation. Sequencing used immunoSEQ multiplex PCR; TCRdb keeps in-frame clones, though not all of them. The table shows under 30,000 clones, with 75% to 80% occurring only once. Sequenced input: memory CD4+ T cells from blood. Subset in this sample: CD45RO+ memory T cells. This rearrangement joins TRBV7-2 to TRBJ1-4; D is unresolved. The TCR was taken from a human donor in good health. The CDR3 DNA is TGTGCCAGCAGCTTAATTAAGGGAGAAGGTGAAAAACTGTTTTTT. It translates to CASSLIKGEGEKLFF.